Presented here are 2 T cell receptor beta chains from one specimen sequenced in a study of CD8+ T cells in alopecia areata. It was cDNA, reverse transcribed from extracted RNA, that served as the sequencing template. Method: immunoSEQ multiplex PCR; TCRdb's copy keeps in-frame clones and lacks some. The sample lists about 130,000 clones; about 60% were seen once. The source was CD4+ T cells sorted from blood, collected at week 0. The receptors here all came from a human donor with alopecia areata.

In its sample, this clone was seen a few times. This chain joins TRBV6-6 and TRBJ1-3; tentative D call: TRBD1 (6 bases). Trimming left V 6 bases short and J 4 bases short, with 16 bases between. CDR1 and CDR2 (germline): MNHNY, SVGAGI (reference sequence). This CDR3 region has 15 residues. The CDR3 DNA follows: TGTGCCAGCAGCCGGTTCCGGGACATCGGAAACACCATATATTTT. It specifies CASSRFRDIGNTIYF.

V and J are TRBV2 and TRBJ2-7; D perhaps matches TRBD1 (5 bases). Trimming took 6 bases from V and 0 from J, leaving 15 bases between them. The CDR3 sequence is 15 residues long. The germline CDR1 and CDR2 sequences are SNHLY and FYNNEI. The CDR3 sequence: CASSELDIFSYEQYF. CDR3 coding DNA: TGTGCCAGCAGCGAACTGGACATATTCTCCTACGAGCAGTACTTC.